Listed below are T cell receptor beta chains from one sample, sequenced in a study of T cell repertoires in cytomegalovirus infection. TCRdb passed the reads through MiXCR, listing each CDR3 protein once. Of 250,000 or so distinct CDR3 sequences listed, approximately 17% are singletons. Material for sequencing was CD8+ T cells from PBMCs. The receptors here all came from a human donor in good health (CMV status not recorded). Some clones in this sample may be carry-over from other donors' samples. CDR3s include the opening cysteine and the closing phenylalanine or tryptophan. Fields, in order: V gene, J gene, CDR3 protein.

>TRBV12-3/TRBV12-4|TRBJ2-1
CASSLRSGTFSYNEQFF
>TRBV7-3|TRBJ1-1
CASSLGGPAGGQNTEAFF
>TRBV19|TRBJ1-1
CASSRTTVEAFF
>TRBV29-1|TRBJ2-2
CSVLQGDTGELFF
>TRBV20-1|TRBJ2-1
CSAIPGSSYNEQFF
>TRBV20-1|TRBJ2-5
CSAPSGGPQETQYF
>TRBV4-1|TRBJ2-4
CASSQEEFPGQGKNIQYF
>TRBV7-6|TRBJ2-1
CASSFGGRAWNEQFF
>TRBV6-5|TRBJ1-2
CASSYMPNVNYGYTF
>TRBV29-1|TRBJ1-2
CSVAAGTNYGYTF
>TRBV7-9|TRBJ1-5
CASSPESRGGNQPQHF
>TRBV12-5|TRBJ2-7
CASGLGPGSIGYEQYF
>TRBV5-1|TRBJ1-2
CASKDSFYGYTF
>TRBV9|TRBJ1-4
CASSDGALNEKLFF
>TRBV11-2|TRBJ2-2
CASSLGTGAGELFF
>TRBV7-2|TRBJ2-4
CASSAPSGVPKNIQYF
>TRBV7-2|TRBJ2-3
CASSLVAGPDTQYF
>TRBV28|TRBJ2-3
CASSLWGSTRPTYTQYF
>TRBV5-6|TRBJ1-4
CASSLGGQKLFF
>TRBV29-1|TRBJ1-5
CSVVPGDSNQPQHF
>TRBV6-2/TRBV6-3|TRBJ2-5
CASSYAETSGGEETQYF
>TRBV10-3|TRBJ2-7
CAISELEYEQYF
>TRBV5-6|TRBJ1-6
CASSLNPTGIGSPLHF
>TRBV7-8|TRBJ2-7
CASSLAVDEQYF
>TRBV7-3|TRBJ2-2
CASSPLAGGNTGELFF
>TRBV6-2/TRBV6-3|TRBJ2-1
CASRMSTSGNEQFF
>TRBV7-2|TRBJ1-1
CASSFSPAAGSSHLLKDNTEAFF
>TRBV7-6|TRBJ2-3
CASSYPDTLGTADTQYF
>TRBV2|TRBJ2-5
CASRWGQETQYF
>TRBV7-8|TRBJ1-2
CASSLSAGARGYTF
>TRBV12-3/TRBV12-4|TRBJ2-1
CASSRDGSRSYNEQFF
>TRBV4-2|TRBJ2-5
CASSQGGAFGSQETQYF
>TRBV5-1|TRBJ1-1
CASSLVGREETEAFF